This paragraph covers one T cell receptor beta chain sequence. This record comes from a study of blood T cell repertoires in COVID-19. Study details: Samples came from the United States, Italy and Spain, spanning acute and convalescent COVID-19.

Assay used: immunoSEQ multiplex PCR; TCRdb lists only in-frame clones, some missing. Seen here are fewer than 120,000 clones, nearly 90% observed once, and the top ten hold roughly 5%. Germline V CDR1 and CDR2: MGHRA, YSYEKL. The V gene end was trimmed by 1 base and the J gene end by 3 bases; junction bases not matched to a gene: 9. The CDR3 length is 16 residues. This chain joins TRBV4-1 and TRBJ2-7, with 7 positions matching TRBD1. This receptor was taken from a human donor in a cohort sampled during active COVID-19. Sequenced: peripheral blood. The CDR3 DNA reads as TGCGCCAGCAGCCAAGCACCCACAGGGGTCTACTACGAGCAGTACTTC. Residues: CASSQAPTGVYYEQYF.